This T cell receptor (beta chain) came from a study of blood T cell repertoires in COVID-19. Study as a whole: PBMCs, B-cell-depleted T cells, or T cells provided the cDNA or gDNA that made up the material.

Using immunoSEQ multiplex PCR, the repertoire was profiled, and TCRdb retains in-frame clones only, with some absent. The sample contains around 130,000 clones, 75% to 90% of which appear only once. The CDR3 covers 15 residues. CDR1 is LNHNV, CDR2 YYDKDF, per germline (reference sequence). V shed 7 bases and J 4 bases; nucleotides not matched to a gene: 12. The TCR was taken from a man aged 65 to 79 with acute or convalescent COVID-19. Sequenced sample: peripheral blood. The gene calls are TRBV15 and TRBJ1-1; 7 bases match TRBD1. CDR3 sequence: CATISATGDFTEAFF. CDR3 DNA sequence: TGTGCCACCATTTCCGCCACAGGGGACTTCACTGAAGCTTTCTTT.